The entry that follows covers one TCR beta chain sequence. These data come from a study of blood T cell repertoires in COVID-19. Study-level information: The origin of the acute and convalescent COVID-19 samples was the United States, Italy and Spain. Sources were T cells, B-cell-depleted T cells, or PBMCs; the material itself was cDNA or gDNA.

Study processing details: Nucleated cell counts were estimated from reference gene primer amplification. Assay used: immunoSEQ multiplex PCR; TCRdb lists only in-frame clones, some missing. The DNA was the basis for D and trimming; V, J and clone size are from that table. The sample holds some 150,000 clones, approximately 86% seen once. The clonotype originates from a woman aged 50 to 60 with acute or convalescent COVID-19. Sequencing input: peripheral blood.

The CDR3 DNA reads TGCGCCAGCAGTGGAGGGTTCCAAGAGACCCAGTACTTC. As protein: CASSGGFQETQYF. The chain employs TRBV10-1 and TRBJ2-5; tentatively, D is TRBD2 (5 bases). Trimming left V 4 bases short and J 1 base short, with 7 bases between. The CDR3 length is 13 residues. The germline V gene has CDR1 WNHNN and CDR2 SYGVQD (reference sequence).